The 23 T cell receptor beta chains reported below all come from one sample, sequenced in a study of blood T cells in healthy people across ages. It was with a sample-barcoded 5' primer and a J-beta primer mix that a second PCR of about 7 to 12 cycles was run. TCRdb passed the 5' RACE reads through MiXCR, listing each CDR3 protein once. Among 1.5 million to 2 million distinct CDR3 sequences listed, 28% were seen once. Sequencing was performed on blood. The origin of the receptors is a woman in her 30s in good health.

This clonotype was picked up a small number of times. The V gene is TRBV2, the J gene TRBJ2-1; no clear D. The V end lost 7 bases, the J end lost 0 bases, and 10 bases lay between the germline ends. CDR1 and CDR2 from the germline V gene are SNHLY and FYNNEI. This CDR3 contains 14 residues. In nucleotides, the CDR3 is TGTGCCAGCAACGAACTAAGCTCCTACAATGAGCAGTTCTTC. Its protein is CASNELSSYNEQFF.

The chain links TRBV9 to TRBJ2-4, with 9 nucleotides matching TRBD1. The V and J ends lost 3 bases and 6 bases, in that order; junction bases with no gene match: 7. Germline V gene data show CDR1 as SGDLS and CDR2 as YYNGEE. The CDR3 totals 15 residues. The CDR3 is CASSEGGQGRNIQYF. For the CDR3, the DNA is TGTGCCAGCAGCGAGGGGGGACAGGGAAGAAACATTCAGTACTTC.

The gene calls are TRBV7-9 and TRBJ1-2, with D possibly matching TRBD1 (5 bases). Germline assignment: CDR1 SEHNR and CDR2 FQNEAQ (reference sequence). This CDR3 region has 14 residues. Trimming left V 3 bases short and J 5 bases short, with 13 bases between. CDR3 residues: CASSFGGATYGYTF. CDR3 coding DNA: TGTGCCAGCAGCTTTGGAGGGGCCACTTATGGCTACACCTTC.

The chain joins TRBV24-1 to TRBJ2-1; possibly TRBD1 or TRBD2 for D (5 bases each). Germline values: CDR1 KGHDR, CDR2 SFDVKD. The CDR3 is made up of 15 amino acids. Between the trimmed V and J ends, which lost 4 bases and 7 bases, there was a span of 16 bases. The CDR3 bases are TGTGCCACCAGTGAGGGGGACGGGGAGTTGAATGAGCAGTTCTTC. Encoded protein: CATSEGDGELNEQFF.

This clonotype was picked up a small number of times. The chain is built from TRBV7-2 and TRBJ2-3; 9 bases map to TRBD2. CDR1 is SGHTA, CDR2 FQGNSA, per germline. V shed 1 base and J 6 bases; nucleotides not matched to a gene: 11. The CDR3 length is 17 residues. The CDR3 region is CASSLETSGIILDTQYF. The CDR3 nucleotides are TGTGCCAGCAGCTTAGAGACTAGCGGCATAATATTGGATACGCAGTATTTT.

There are a few counts of this clonotype. The genes are TRBV7-9 and TRBJ2-1; the D is unclear. Trimming stripped 0 bases from V and 10 bases from J, with 16 bases between. The CDR3 covers 15 residues. From germline, CDR1 is SEHNR and CDR2 FQNEAQ (reference sequence). CDR3 amino acids: CASSLAPAATYEQFF. CDR3 nucleotide sequence: TGTGCCAGCAGCTTAGCGCCGGCGGCTACCTACGAGCAGTTCTTC.

This clonotype was picked up many times. The CDR3 region has the DNA TGTGCCAGCAGTTTACGGAGGGACTCCCCGGCGGGGCAGTACTTC. Translated, it gives CASSLRRDSPAGQYF. The J gene is TRBJ2-7, the V gene TRBV6-5, with D tentatively TRBD2 (6 bases). The ends were cut back, 4 bases at V and 9 bases at J, with 22 bases in the middle. Germline CDR1 MNHEY, CDR2 SVGAGI. This CDR3 is built from 15 residues.

This clonotype was seen many times. The genes are TRBV9 and TRBJ2-7; D is perhaps TRBD1 or TRBD2 (5 bases each). Germline V CDR1 and CDR2: SGDLS, YYNGEE. CDR3 length equals 14 residues. V shed 0 bases and J shed 2 bases, with 9 bases lying between them. The CDR3 bases are TGTGCCAGCAGCGTAGGGGGGATTACCTACGAGCAGTACTTC. It specifies CASSVGGITYEQYF.

The chain couples TRBV15 to TRBJ2-7, with D uncertain. Germline loops: CDR1 LNHNV, CDR2 YYDKDF (reference sequence). This CDR3 is built from 13 residues. Deletions cut 3 bases from V and 0 bases from J, with 6 bases between. The CDR3 DNA reads TGTGCCACCAGCAGCCGGAGCTCCTACGAGCAGTACTTC. Translated: CATSSRSSYEQYF. The full variable domain, rest sourced from reference TRBV15 and TRBJ2-7, is DAMVIQNPRYQVTQFGKPVTLSCSQTLNHNVMYWYQQKSSQAPKLLFHYYDKDFNNEADTPDNFQSRRPNTSFCFLDIRSPGLGDTAMYLCATSSRSSYEQYFGPGTRLTVT.

This clonotype appeared a single time. The rearrangement uses TRBV7-2 and TRBJ2-7; 9 bases map to TRBD2. Germline CDR1 reads SGHTA; CDR2 reads FQGNSA. The CDR3 is 15 amino acids. Trimming took 5 bases from V and 0 from J; bases not matched to a gene: 5. This CDR3 is CASSPSSGNSYEQYF. CDR3 DNA: TGTGCCAGCAGCCCATCTAGCGGGAACTCCTACGAGCAGTACTTC.

This clonotype was picked up many times. The V and J genes are TRBV4-1 and TRBJ2-1; D gene ambiguous. The CDR3 spans 11 residues. Trimming cost V 4 bases and J 8 bases, with 6 bases left between them. CDR1 is MGHRA and CDR2 is YSYEKL in the germline V gene. The CDR3 DNA sequence: TGCGCCAGCAGCCTTAAGGATGAGCAGTTCTTC. It specifies CASSLKDEQFF.

The V gene is TRBV28, the J gene TRBJ2-3; TRBD2 aligns across 7 bases. This CDR3 region has 14 residues. Germline CDR1 MDHEN, CDR2 SYDVKM. The DNA for the CDR3 is TGTGTCATCACGAGCGGGATCCGCACAGATACGCAGTATTTT. Amino acids: CVITSGIRTDTQYF.

The chain is built from TRBV7-2 and TRBJ1-5; D is unclear. Germline CDR1 reads SGHTA; CDR2 reads FQGNSA. V was pared by 4 bases and J by 0 bases, with 10 bases between. The length of the CDR3 is 15 residues. CDR3 protein: CASSSDGDSNQPQHF. As DNA, the CDR3 is TGTGCCAGCAGCTCGGACGGCGATAGCAATCAGCCCCAGCATTTT. Together with reference TRBV7-2 and TRBJ1-5, the CDR3 gives the full variable domain: GAGVSQSPSNKVTEKGKDVELRCDPISGHTALYWYRQSLGQGLEFLIYFQGNSAPDKSGLPSDRFSAERTGGSVSTLTIQRTQQEDSAVYLCASSSDGDSNQPQHFGDGTRLSIL.

The chain combines TRBV4-3 with TRBJ2-1; D perhaps matches TRBD2 (6 bases). The germline V gene has CDR1 LGHNA and CDR2 YSLEER. The CDR3 loop spans 17 amino acids. Between the trimmed V and J ends, which lost 0 bases and 2 bases, there was a span of 14 bases. As DNA, the CDR3 is TGCGCCAGCAGCCAAGACCCGAGCGGGTTTGCCTACAATGAGCAGTTCTTC. Encoded protein: CASSQDPSGFAYNEQFF.

The V call is TRBV28, the J call TRBJ1-5; 7 nucleotides agree with TRBD1. J lost 0 bases, V lost 5 bases, and 7 bases had no gene match. CDR1 and CDR2 (germline): MDHEN, SYDVKM. The CDR3 loop spans 16 amino acids. The DNA for the CDR3 is TGTGCCAGCAGTGGAGGGACAGCAAATAGCAATCAGCCCCAGCATTTT. It encodes CASSGGTANSNQPQHF.

The chain recombines TRBV19 with TRBJ2-3; the D gene is possibly TRBD2 (5 bases). The V gene's germline CDR1 is LNHDA and CDR2 SQIVND (reference sequence). V lost 5 bases and J lost 3, with 18 bases in between. The CDR3 consists of 16 residues. This chain's CDR3 is CASSRALWELTDTQYF. In DNA, the CDR3 is TGTGCCAGTAGTCGCGCTCTTTGGGAGTTGACAGATACGCAGTATTTT.

The chain combines TRBV5-1 with TRBJ2-2; 7 bases map to TRBD1. The V gene's germline CDR1 is SGHRS and CDR2 YFSETQ. Trimming took 6 bases from V and 0 from J; bases not matched to a gene: 14. CDR3 length: 18 amino acids. The CDR3, as DNA: TGCGCCAGCACATCCTGGGGGCTGGGGACAGCGAACACCGGGGAGCTGTTTTTT. It translates to CASTSWGLGTANTGELFF.

This clonotype showed up just a few times. The gene calls are TRBV15 and TRBJ2-6; the match to TRBD1 covers 8 bases. The CDR3 totals 18 residues. From germline, CDR1 is LNHNV and CDR2 YYDKDF (reference sequence). Trimming took 0 bases from V and 0 from J; bases not matched to a gene: 4. The chain's CDR3 is CATSRDLGQVSGANVLTF. The CDR3 DNA sequence: TGTGCCACCAGCAGAGATTTGGGACAGGTCTCTGGGGCCAACGTCCTGACTTTC.

The genes are TRBV29-1 and TRBJ1-4; D is perhaps TRBD1 (6 bases). The CDR3 runs 12 residues. V was shortened by 6 bases and J by 7 bases, with 12 bases between the two germline ends. Germline CDR1 and CDR2: SQVTM and ANQGSEA. CDR3 DNA: TGCAGCGTACAGGGCCAGGGTGAAAAACTGTTTTTT. Amino acids: CSVQGQGEKLFF.

There are a few counts of this clonotype. This chain uses TRBV10-1 with TRBJ2-3, with 7 bases that match TRBD2. After removal of 2 bases from V and 6 bases from J, the junction contained 5 bases not matched to a gene. The germline V gene encodes CDR1 WNHNN and CDR2 SYGVQD (reference sequence). The CDR3 covers 14 residues. CDR3: CASSEGTAGDTQYF. The DNA for the CDR3 is TGCGCCAGCAGTGAGGGTACAGCGGGGGATACGCAGTATTTT.

This clonotype was observed many times. The chain has TRBV12-3 or TRBV12-4 and TRBJ1-1; D is uncertain. This CDR3 comprises 13 residues. Trimming stripped 5 bases from V and 0 bases from J, with 7 bases between. CDR3 sequence: CASSDGVNTEAFF. CDR3 DNA sequence: TGTGCCAGCAGTGACGGGGTGAACACTGAAGCTTTCTTT.

The gene calls are TRBV29-1 and TRBJ2-7, with D perhaps TRBD2 (7 bases). The germline V gene has CDR1 SQVTM and CDR2 ANQGSEA. The length of the CDR3 is 14 residues. Trimming took 3 bases from V and 0 from J, leaving 12 bases between them. CDR3: CSVEGGAISYEQYF. The DNA for the CDR3 is TGCAGCGTTGAGGGGGGGGCCATCTCCTACGAGCAGTACTTC.

Ten or more counts support this clonotype. The chain joins TRBV6-5 to TRBJ2-7; D call uncertain. The CDR3 extends over 11 amino acids. CDR1 and CDR2 (germline): MNHEY, SVGAGI. V lost 8 bases and J lost 4, with 9 bases in between. The CDR3 loop reads CASQSVYEQYF. CDR3 DNA: TGTGCCAGCCAAAGCGTGTACGAGCAGTACTTC.